The clone carrying this T cell receptor (beta chain) was seen more than once but under ten times. The CDR3 spans 15 residues. J lost 3 bases, V lost 5 bases, and 7 bases had no gene match. From germline, CDR1 is MNHEY and CDR2 SMNVEV (reference sequence). For the second PCR, which ran for roughly 7 to 11 cycles, a sample-barcoded 5' primer and a J-beta primer mix were used. TCRdb re-derived calls from the 5' RACE reads in MiXCR, one entry per CDR3 protein. Among roughly 1,700,000 distinct CDR3 sequences, roughly 27% were seen once, and the ten largest hold 7.7%. This sample is drawn from a study of blood T cells in healthy people across ages.

The specimen sequenced was blood. The chain recombines TRBV27 with TRBJ2-7; the match to TRBD2 covers 10 bases. The clonotype comes from a woman aged 25 to 39 in good health. For the CDR3, the DNA is TGTGCCAGCAGTGAGGGTAGCGGGGGGCTCTACGAGCAGTACTTC. Translating it yields CASSEGSGGLYEQYF.